Following are 2 T cell receptor beta chains from one sample sequenced in a study of CD8 T cells in Susac syndrome. The RNA input was 0.5 to 1 ug, and it was reverse transcribed with random hexamers. Each CDR3 protein is one row after TCRdb ran MiXCR on the immunoSEQ multiplex PCR reads. The sample lists about 200,000 distinct CDR3 sequences, roughly 96% seen once, with roughly 0.094% in the top ten. The source material was CD4+ T cells from PBMCs. Receptors originate from a human donor with multiple sclerosis.

This chain connects TRBV7-6 to TRBJ2-2; tentative D call: TRBD1 (5 bases). V lost 1 base, J lost 10 bases, and 13 bases lay in between. This CDR3 has 14 residues. CDR1 and CDR2 (germline): SGHVS, FNYEAQ. The CDR3 DNA reads as TGTGCCAGCAGCTTAGTGAAGGGGTCTACGGAGCTGTTTTTT. Protein product: CASSLVKGSTELFF.

About this clonotype: The junction shows a germline mismatch at one end, possibly a read error. The rearrangement links TRBV7-7 to TRBJ2-6, with 7 bases matching TRBD1. This CDR3 spans 17 amino acids. Germline V lookup: CDR1 SSHAT, CDR2 FNYEAQ (reference sequence). CDR3 DNA: TGTGCTAGCAGCCCAGGGACAGCCCGCTCTGGGGCCAACGTCCTGACTTTC. Translation: CASSPGTARSGANVLTF.